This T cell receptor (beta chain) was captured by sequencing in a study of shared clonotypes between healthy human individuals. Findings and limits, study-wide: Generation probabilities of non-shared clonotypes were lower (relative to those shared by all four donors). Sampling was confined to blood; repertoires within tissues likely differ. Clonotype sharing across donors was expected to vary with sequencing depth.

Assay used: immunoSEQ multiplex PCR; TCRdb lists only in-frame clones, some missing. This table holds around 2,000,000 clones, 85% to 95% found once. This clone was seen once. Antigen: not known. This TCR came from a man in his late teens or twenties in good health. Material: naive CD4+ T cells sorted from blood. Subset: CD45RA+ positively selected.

The CDR3 region is CASSSNQGNYGYTF. The CDR3 coding sequence is TGTGCCAGCTCATCAAACCAGGGGAACTATGGCTACACCTTC. The rearrangement uses TRBV18 and TRBJ1-2; D possibly corresponds to TRBD1 (6 bases). The CDR3 loop spans 14 amino acids. Germline values: CDR1 KGHSH, CDR2 LQKENI. The ends were cut back, 5 bases at V and 2 bases at J, with 12 bases in the middle.